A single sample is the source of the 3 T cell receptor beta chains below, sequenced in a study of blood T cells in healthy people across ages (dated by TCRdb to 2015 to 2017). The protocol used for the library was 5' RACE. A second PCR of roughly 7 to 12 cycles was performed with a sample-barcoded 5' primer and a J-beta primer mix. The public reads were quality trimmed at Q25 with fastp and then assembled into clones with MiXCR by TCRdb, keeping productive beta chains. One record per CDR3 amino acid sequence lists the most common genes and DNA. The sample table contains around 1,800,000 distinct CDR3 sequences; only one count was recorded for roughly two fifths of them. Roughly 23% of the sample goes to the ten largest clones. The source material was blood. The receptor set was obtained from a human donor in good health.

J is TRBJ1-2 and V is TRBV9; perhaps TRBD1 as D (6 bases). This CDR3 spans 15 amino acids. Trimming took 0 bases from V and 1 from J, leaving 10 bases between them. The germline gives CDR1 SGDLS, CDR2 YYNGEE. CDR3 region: CASSVAAGVNYGYTF. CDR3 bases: TGTGCCAGCAGCGTAGCAGCAGGGGTTAACTATGGCTACACCTTC.

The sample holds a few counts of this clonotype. The CDR3 nucleotides are TGTGCCAGCAGAAGGACTAGCGGGAGGACAGATACGCAGTATTTT. Protein sequence: CASRRTSGRTDTQYF. V and J are TRBV6-5 and TRBJ2-3; 14 nucleotides agree with TRBD2. Losses at the gene ends were 6 bases for V and 3 bases for J; bases not matched to a gene: 2. The germline gives CDR1 MNHEY, CDR2 SVGAGI. This CDR3 is built from 15 residues.

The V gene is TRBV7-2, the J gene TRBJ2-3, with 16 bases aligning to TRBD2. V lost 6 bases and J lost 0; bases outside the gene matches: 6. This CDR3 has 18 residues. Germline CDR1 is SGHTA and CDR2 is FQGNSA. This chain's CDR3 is CASSRGTSGGASTDTQYF. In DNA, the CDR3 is TGTGCCAGCAGTCGAGGGACTAGCGGGGGGGCAAGCACAGATACGCAGTATTTT.